This is a list of T cell receptor beta chains from one sample in a study of T cells after yellow fever vaccination. TCRdb re-called the 5' RACE reads through MiXCR, storing one row per CDR3 protein. The table shows around 260,000 distinct CDR3 sequences, with about 5.2% occurring only once. Sequenced material: CD4+ T cells sorted from PBMCs, taken on the day of the yellow fever booster vaccination. All receptors come from a man between 18 and 29 years old who received the YFV17D yellow fever vaccine. CDR3s include the opening cysteine and the closing phenylalanine or tryptophan. D genes are given only for firm matches. The size of a clone is reported for some rows only, either as once, few or many, or as a class for expanded clones.

clone_size	v_call	d_call	j_call	cdr3_nt	cdr3_aa
-	TRBV5-1	TRBD1	TRBJ2-5	TGCGCCAGCAGCTTGGGAGGGACAGAGGACCAAGAGACCCAGTACTTC	CASSLGGTEDQETQYF
few	TRBV3-1	TRBD2	TRBJ2-3	TGTGCCAGCAGTCACTCCGGGACTAGCGGCACAGATACGCAGTATTTT	CASSHSGTSGTDTQYF
many	TRBV5-5	-	TRBJ1-2	TGTGCCAGCAGCGCGAGCTGGGGCGACTATGGCTACACCTTC	CASSASWGDYGYTF
few	TRBV30	TRBD1	TRBJ1-5	TGTGCCTGGGACAGGGGGCCTGGTCAGCCCCAGCATTTT	CAWDRGPGQPQHF
few	TRBV7-2	-	TRBJ1-4	TGTGCCAGTCGCCCGGGGGGGGATCGAGAAAAACTGTTTTTT	CASRPGGDREKLFF
many	TRBV5-1	TRBD1	TRBJ2-7	TGCGCCAGCAACCACCAGGGACAGGGGGCCTACGAGCAGTACTTC	CASNHQGQGAYEQYF
many	TRBV9	-	TRBJ1-6	TGTGCCAGCAGCGACCACGGGGGCTTCAATTCACCCCTCCACTTT	CASSDHGGFNSPLHF
-	TRBV28	TRBD2	TRBJ2-1	TGTGCCAGCAGTTGGGGGGGATCCTACAATGAGCAGTTCTTC	CASSWGGSYNEQFF
many	TRBV4-2	TRBD2	TRBJ2-5	TGTGCCAGCAGCCCCCCCCGCGCGGGGGGGGAGGAGACCCAGTACTTC	CASSPPRAGGEETQYF
few	TRBV19	TRBD2	TRBJ2-1	TGTGCCAGTAGTACGGGACTAGCGCGTTACAATGAGCAGTTCTTC	CASSTGLARYNEQFF
-	TRBV28	-	TRBJ2-7	TGTGCCAGCAGTCCCTCCAGGCTCCCCTACGAGCAGTACTTC	CASSPSRLPYEQYF
few	TRBV2	-	TRBJ2-1	TGTGCCAGCTCTCCCAGCCATGGGCAGTTCTTC	CASSPSHGQFF
many	TRBV27	-	TRBJ1-1	TGTGCCAGCAGTTTCAGGGTAAATGGGGCTGAAGCTTTCTTT	CASSFRVNGAEAFF
few	TRBV19	-	TRBJ2-2	TGTGCCAGTAGTATTGTCCGAGGGGCCGGGGAGCTGTTTTTT	CASSIVRGAGELFF
-	TRBV10-2	TRBD2	TRBJ2-5	TGCGCCAGCAGTGAGTCGGGGCCGGGACTAGCGGAACAAGAGACCCAGTACTTC	CASSESGPGLAEQETQYF